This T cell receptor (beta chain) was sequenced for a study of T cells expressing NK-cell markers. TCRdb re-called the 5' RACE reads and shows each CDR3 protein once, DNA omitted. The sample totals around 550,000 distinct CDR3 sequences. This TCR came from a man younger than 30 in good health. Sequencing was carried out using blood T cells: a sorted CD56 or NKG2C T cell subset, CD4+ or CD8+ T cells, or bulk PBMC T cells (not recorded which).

The CDR3: CASRLRSEAFF. The rearrangement links TRBV12-2 to TRBJ1-1. TRBV12-2 is a pseudogene. This CDR3 contains 11 residues.